This TCR beta chain was obtained from a study of tumor-infiltrating lymphocytes in primary liver carcinoma. Study-level background: Donors had hepatocellular carcinoma or combined HCC and intrahepatic cholangiocarcinoma. Study-wide points: Less overlap was seen in tumor-adjacent and tumor-blood pairs than in tumor region pairs. When set against blood, tumors had a significantly higher top-250-clone fraction (p = 0.039).

About this clonotype: The antigen remains unidentified. Since the CDR3 does not end with the conserved phenylalanine or tryptophan, this likely comes from a read error.

Total RNA (around 510 ng) served as template for TCR beta cDNA synthesis primed by a constant-region primer. Investigators got TCR beta libraries out of three nested multiplex PCR rounds, done with slightly modified ARM-PCR. A single record per CDR3 protein comes from TCRdb applying MiXCR to the multiplex PCR reads. The sample has about 75,000 distinct CDR3 sequences; approximately 70% are singletons. Scientists recovered RNA and DNA together from about 20-30 mg of unsorted bulk tissue. This clonotype was obtained from a man aged 35 to 55 with primary liver carcinoma and hepatitis B virus infection. Specimen: tumor-adjacent normal liver tissue.

CDR3 region: CSARDLGGVGDTDTQYL. DNA for the CDR3: TGCAGTGCTAGAGATCTCGGGGGAGTTGGGGACACAGATACGCAGTATCTT. V usage is TRBV20-1 and J usage is TRBJ2-3, with D perhaps TRBD2 (6 bases). The CDR3 is 17 residues long. The germline V gene encodes CDR1 DFQATT and CDR2 SNEGSKA (reference sequence). Trimming took 0 bases from V and 2 from J, leaving 18 bases between them.